This TCR beta chain was identified during a study of control samples from healthy donors and cancer patients. The CDR3 covers 12 residues. V lost 5 bases and J lost 8, with 12 bases in between. The germline CDR1 and CDR2 sequences are KGHSH and LQKENI. The protocol was immunoSEQ multiplex PCR, while the TCRdb copy is restricted to in-frame clones and leaves out a portion. The sample includes about 170,000 clones, around 92% of them seen just once. This clonotype was obtained from a woman in her twenties or thirties in good health. This chain connects TRBV18 to TRBJ1-1; the D gene is possibly TRBD1 (6 bases). The sequenced material came from blood. The CDR3 region has the DNA TGTGCCAGCTCAAAAGGGGGGGAGGAAGCTTTCTTT. It yields the protein CASSKGGEEAFF.